One TCR beta chain is described in this entry. The target antigen is unknown. The read ends 3 residues early relative to the CDR3; the germline J gene fills the gap. The data were obtained in a study of T cells in women clearing cervical HPV infection. Turning to the study itself: Donors had HPV16-related CIN3 or worse; 2 had invasive cancer. The study's findings and limits: CIN3+ cases had significantly higher TCR richness than controls; evenness did not differ.

From germline, CDR1 is SGHAT and CDR2 FQNNGV. The V gene end was trimmed by 5 bases and the J gene end by 3 bases; junction bases not matched to a gene: 3. The CDR3 sequence is 13 residues long. Here immunoSEQ multiplex PCR was the method, and the copy in TCRdb shows in-frame clones only, minus some. This sample's clone table lists tens of thousands of clones. This sequence joins TRBV11-2 and TRBJ2-5; 7 bases match TRBD2. Sequences were obtained from blood buffy coat. The source of this sequence is a woman aged 18 to 75 with a cervical HPV16 infection that either progressed to CIN3+ or cleared (not recorded which). This CDR3 reads CASSLGLEETQYF. The CDR3 DNA, read in part, is TGTGCCAGCAGCCTCGGACTAGAAGAGACC.